The 30 T cell receptor beta chains reported below all come from one sample, sequenced in a study of shared clonotypes between healthy human individuals. Clones were read by immunoSEQ multiplex PCR, and TCRdb kept only the in-frame ones, dropping some. Found here are 780,000 or so clones, 55% to 75% of them singletons; the top ten hold 1.8%. Sequencing input: memory CD4+ T cells sorted from blood. Stated subset: CD45RA-negative fraction. The receptors were gathered from a woman in her thirties in good health.

V usage is TRBV19 and J usage is TRBJ2-5, with a tentative D call TRBD1 (6 bases). The CDR3 extends over 15 amino acids. Germline V gene lookup returns CDR1 LNHDA and CDR2 SQIVND (reference sequence). V dropped 3 bases and J dropped 5 bases, with 16 bases sitting between them. CDR3 sequence (DNA): TGTGCCAGTAGTATCAGACAGGCAACTGGGGAGACCCAGTACTTC. It yields the protein CASSIRQATGETQYF.

This CDR3 reads CASSDPGTGGATNEKLFF. In DNA, the CDR3 is TGTGCCAGCAGTGATCCCGGGACAGGGGGTGCAACTAATGAAAAACTGTTTTTT. The J gene is TRBJ1-4, the V gene TRBV25-1, with 11 bases fitting TRBD1. Losses at the gene ends were 3 bases for V and 0 bases for J; bases not matched to a gene: 6. The CDR3 runs to 18 residues. Looked up from germline, CDR1 is MGHDK and CDR2 is SYGVNS. The full variable domain, rest sourced from reference TRBV25-1 and TRBJ1-4, is EADIYQTPRYLVIGTGKKITLECSQTMGHDKMYWYQQDPGMELHLIHYSYGVNSTEKGDLSSESTVSRIRTEHFPLTLESARPSHTSQYLCASSDPGTGGATNEKLFFGSGTQLSVL.

The chain couples TRBV5-8 to TRBJ2-4; either TRBD1 or TRBD2 may supply D (6 bases each). The CDR3 is made up of 14 amino acids. The V gene's germline CDR1 is SGHTS and CDR2 YDEGEE. The V end lost 3 bases, the J end lost 9 bases, and 16 bases lay between the germline ends. Written as DNA, the CDR3 is TGTGCCAGCAGCTCCAACGGAGGGGGTCCCATTCAGTACTTC. Protein sequence: CASSSNGGGPIQYF.

This clone was seen only a few times. The chain recombines TRBV25-1 with TRBJ2-7, with a tentative D call TRBD1 (5 bases). The germline V and J ends were trimmed by 4 bases and 3 bases, with 13 bases remaining between them. The length of the CDR3 is 14 residues. The germline gives CDR1 MGHDK, CDR2 SYGVNS. CDR3 in amino acids: CASSGQRTIYEQYF. CDR3 nucleotide sequence: TGTGCCAGCAGTGGTCAGAGGACAATCTACGAGCAGTACTTC.

This clone appeared once. V gene TRBV27 combines with J gene TRBJ2-1; 8 nucleotides line up with TRBD2. The ends lost 6 bases at V and 7 bases at J; junction bases unmatched: 11. CDR3 length equals 15 residues. From germline, CDR1 is MNHEY and CDR2 SMNVEV (reference sequence). CDR3 loop: CASRPTTGTRNEQFF. Written as DNA, the CDR3 is TGTGCCAGCAGACCAACGACCGGGACTAGAAATGAGCAGTTCTTC.

The gene calls are TRBV9 and TRBJ1-4; no clear D gene. Germline V gene sequence: CDR1 SGDLS, CDR2 YYNGEE. V lost 0 bases and J 6 bases, leaving 9 bases between the germline ends. The CDR3 consists of 14 residues. The CDR3 reads CASSVEEWDEKLFF. As DNA, the CDR3 is TGTGCCAGCAGCGTAGAAGAATGGGATGAAAAACTGTTTTTT.

The chain joins TRBV7-8 to TRBJ1-2, with no clear D. Germline CDR1 reads SGHVS; CDR2 reads FQNEAQ. There are 12 residues in the CDR3. V lost 1 base, J lost 5 bases, and 5 bases lay in between. The CDR3 loop reads CASSLVNYGYTF. The CDR3 region has the DNA TGTGCCAGCAGCTTAGTCAATTATGGCTACACCTTC.

This chain joins TRBV2 and TRBJ2-7; D remains unclear. V gave up 4 bases and J gave up 9 bases, with 10 bases separating them. The CDR3 spans 11 residues. CDR1 and CDR2 from the germline V gene are SNHLY and FYNNEI. As DNA, the CDR3 is TGTGCCAGCAGTGTACAGATAACGCAGTACTTC. This encodes CASSVQITQYF.

This clone occurred once. The V call is TRBV5-5, the J call TRBJ2-3; a weak D match, TRBD2 (7 bases). Looked up from germline, CDR1 is SGHKS and CDR2 is YYEKEE (reference sequence). The CDR3 covers 15 residues. V was trimmed by 3 bases and J by 3 bases, leaving 14 bases between them. Here the CDR3 DNA reads TGTGCCAGCAGCTCTGGAGGGGGAGGGACAGATACGCAGTATTTT. Its translation is CASSSGGGGTDTQYF.

This rearrangement joins TRBV27 to TRBJ1-1; 7 bases map to TRBD1. The CDR3 covers 15 residues. Germline CDR1 and CDR2: MNHEY and SMNVEV (reference sequence). V lost 6 bases, J lost 2 bases, and 9 bases stayed unmatched. CDR3 bases: TGTGCCAGCAGGAGGGGGACAGCAATAAACACTGAAGCTTTCTTT. Protein product: CASRRGTAINTEAFF.

This clone was counted a few times. The gene calls are TRBV28 and TRBJ1-5; 10 bases fit TRBD1. The CDR3 runs to 15 residues. The germline gives CDR1 MDHEN, CDR2 SYDVKM. With 8 bases clipped from V and 4 bases from J, the junction kept 8 bases outside the gene matches. This CDR3 reads CASGTPGQGNQPQHF. The CDR3 bases are TGTGCCAGCGGAACTCCGGGACAGGGGAATCAGCCCCAGCATTTT.

In nucleotides, the CDR3 is TGTGCCAGCACCGCGGACAGGGCAGCCAATCAGCCCCAGCATTTT. As protein: CASTADRAANQPQHF. The rearrangement uses TRBV6-5 and TRBJ1-5, with 8 bases that match TRBD1. This CDR3 spans 15 amino acids. Germline CDR1 and CDR2: MNHEY and SVGAGI. The V segment lost 7 bases and the J segment 3 bases; nucleotides outside the gene matches: 8.

The V gene is TRBV25-1, the J gene TRBJ2-7, with a tentative D call TRBD2 (5 bases). Germline V CDR1 and CDR2: MGHDK, SYGVNS. The CDR3 runs to 18 residues. Deletions cut 3 bases from V and 3 bases from J, with 24 bases between. As DNA, the CDR3 is TGTGCCAGCAGTGATCCGAATTCTACCCGGGGAGCCCTCTACGAGCAGTACTTC. Translating gives CASSDPNSTRGALYEQYF.

The chain carries TRBV9 and TRBJ2-3, with D uncertain. The CDR3 consists of 15 residues. Per germline, CDR1 SGDLS and CDR2 YYNGEE. Trimming removed 0 bases at V and 5 bases at J, with 13 bases between. The CDR3 region has the DNA TGTGCCAGCAGCGTAGGGGCCAGCGATAAAGATACGCAGTATTTT. Amino acids: CASSVGASDKDTQYF.

The CDR3 region has the DNA TGTGCCTGGAGTGTTCAAGGGTTCGGGACCTACGAGCAGTACTTC. It codes for CAWSVQGFGTYEQYF. The chain is built from TRBV30 and TRBJ2-5; a possible D gene is TRBD2 (5 bases). The tail of the sequence fits TRBJ2-7 better, so the J call may be wrong. The CDR3 consists of 15 residues. The germline V gene encodes CDR1 GTSNPN and CDR2 SVGIG (reference sequence).

J is TRBJ1-5 and V is TRBV30; maybe TRBD1 (5 bases). CDR1 and CDR2 from the germline V gene are GTSNPN and SVGIG (reference sequence). V lost 0 bases and J 3 bases, leaving 6 bases between the germline ends. This CDR3 comprises 13 residues. DNA for the CDR3: TGTGCCTGGAGTGTTGGGGCCAATCAGCCCCAGCATTTT. Translating it yields CAWSVGANQPQHF.

This chain uses TRBV11-2 with TRBJ1-4; unclear D gene. Germline CDR1 SGHAT, CDR2 FQNNGV. The CDR3 has 14 amino acids. The V end lost 4 bases, the J end lost 4 bases, and 10 bases lay between the germline ends. The CDR3 region is CASSSRGNNEKLFF. CDR3 nucleotide sequence: TGTGCCAGCAGCTCCCGGGGAAATAATGAAAAACTGTTTTTT.

This clone was observed a handful of times. J is TRBJ2-1 and V is TRBV7-9; D gene unclear. The V gene lost 8 bases and the J gene lost 5 bases, with 19 bases spanning the gap. There are 15 residues in the CDR3. Germline V lookup: CDR1 SEHNR, CDR2 FQNEAQ (reference sequence). Here the CDR3 DNA reads TGTGCCAGCCCTCGGGTAGAGGTGGTGGACAATGAGCAGTTCTTC. Translation gives CASPRVEVVDNEQFF.

J is TRBJ2-2 and V is TRBV30; 7 bases line up with TRBD2. The CDR3 extends over 15 amino acids. Germline CDR1 reads GTSNPN; CDR2 reads SVGIG (reference sequence). Trimming took 2 bases from V and 3 from J; bases not matched to a gene: 6. The CDR3 region is CAWSTSGGYTGELFF. The CDR3 DNA reads TGTGCCTGGAGTACCTCGGGAGGTTACACCGGGGAGCTGTTTTTT. Full variable domain (missing parts from reference TRBV30 and TRBJ2-2): SQTIHQWPATLVQPVGSPLSLECTVEGTSNPNLYWYRQAAGRGLQLLFYSVGIGQISSEVPQNLSASRPQDRQFILSSKKLLLSDSGFYLCAWSTSGGYTGELFFGEGSRLTVL.

J is TRBJ2-2 and V is TRBV1; the DNA was not compared with TRBD2, the D call given in the table. TRBV1 corresponds to a pseudogene. The CDR3 totals 18 residues. The CDR3 DNA reads TGCACCAGCAGCCAGGCCACAACTAGCGGGAGATATACCGGGGAGCTGTTTTTT. Translated, it gives CTSSQATTSGRYTGELFF.

V and J are TRBV5-6 and TRBJ2-5; TRBD2 is a possible D gene (5 bases). The CDR3 loop spans 13 amino acids. Germline V gene lookup returns CDR1 SGHDT and CDR2 YYEEEE. V was shortened by 5 bases and J by 5 bases, with 13 bases between the two germline ends. The CDR3 DNA sequence: TGTGCCAGCAGTCCAGAGGGTGGGGAGACCCAGTACTTC. Protein: CASSPEGGETQYF.

This chain's CDR3 is CASSPLGQGLNQPQHF. CDR3 bases: TGTGCCAGCAGCCCACTCGGACAGGGATTAAATCAGCCCCAGCATTTT. The chain combines TRBV6-6 with TRBJ1-5; 8 nucleotides match TRBD1. There are 16 residues in the CDR3. V gave up 6 bases and J gave up 4 bases; unmatched junction bases: 11. Per the germline V gene, CDR1 is MNHNY and CDR2 is SVGAGI (reference sequence).

This sequence joins TRBV11-3 and TRBJ1-1; no definite D call. Germline V lookup: CDR1 SGHNT, CDR2 YENEEA. Between the trimmed V and J ends, which lost 1 base and 4 bases, there was a span of 10 bases. This CDR3 contains 14 residues. As DNA, the CDR3 is TGTGCCAGCAGCTTAGCAGCGGCGGGCACTGAAGCTTTCTTT. This encodes CASSLAAAGTEAFF.

This chain uses TRBV28 with TRBJ2-2; no clear D gene. CDR3 length: 13 amino acids. CDR1 is MDHEN and CDR2 is SYDVKM in the germline V gene. V lost 5 bases and J 6 bases, leaving 10 bases between the germline ends. CDR3 loop: CASSGHGAGELFF. CDR3 bases: TGTGCCAGCAGTGGGCATGGGGCCGGGGAGCTGTTTTTT.

The chain employs TRBV4-1 and TRBJ2-7; tentative D call: TRBD1 (6 bases). CDR1 MGHRA and CDR2 YSYEKL come from the germline V gene. V was pared by 1 base and J by 2 bases, with 12 bases between. CDR3 length: 15 amino acids. CDR3 in DNA: TGCGCCAGCAGCCAAGCAGCTGGACAGACCTACGAGCAGTACTTC. It specifies CASSQAAGQTYEQYF.

Comments on this clone: A read error may explain this, as a much larger clone is one base away. The chain recombines TRBV11-2 with TRBJ1-1, with D unclear. Looked up from germline, CDR1 is SGHAT and CDR2 is FQNNGV. V was cut by 2 bases and J by 1 base, with 5 bases left in between. CDR3 size: 13 residues. CDR3 coding DNA: TGTGCCAGCAGCTTAAAAAGGAACACTGAAGCTTTCTTT. Translation gives CASSLKRNTEAFF.

This clone was picked up a small number of times. The V call is TRBV6-1, the J call TRBJ1-1; 9 bases are a match to TRBD1. The CDR3 loop spans 14 amino acids. The J segment lost 5 bases and the V segment lost 5 bases, leaving 6 bases of the junction unmatched. In germline, CDR1 is MNHNS, CDR2 SASEGT. CDR3 bases: TGTGCCAGCAGTAACCGGGACAGGGTAACTGAAGCTTTCTTT. Translated: CASSNRDRVTEAFF.

Turning to this clone: In the same sample, other DNA sequences code for this CDR3. This sequence joins TRBV5-1 and TRBJ2-1; 12 nucleotides match TRBD1. Per the germline V gene, CDR1 is SGHRS and CDR2 is YFSETQ. V lost 4 bases and J lost 10; bases outside the gene matches: 6. CDR3 length: 14 residues. CDR3 residues: CASSPGTGGIEQFF. In nucleotides, the CDR3 is TGCGCCAGCAGCCCGGGGACAGGGGGCATCGAGCAGTTCTTC.

This rearrangement joins TRBV7-9 to TRBJ2-1, with D perhaps matching TRBD2 (6 bases). CDR1 is SEHNR and CDR2 is FQNEAQ in the germline V gene (reference sequence). The CDR3 extends over 15 amino acids. Between the trimmed V and J ends, which lost 5 bases and 8 bases, there was a span of 19 bases. CDR3 nucleotides: TGTGCCAGCAGCAAAGGAACGGGACTTCCCCATGAGCAGTTCTTC. It translates to CASSKGTGLPHEQFF.

The chain has TRBV7-2 and TRBJ1-2, with D perhaps TRBD1 (6 bases). The CDR3 is 14 residues long. Germline assignment: CDR1 SGHTA and CDR2 FQGNSA. The ends were cut back, 7 bases at V and 2 bases at J, with 14 bases in the middle. CDR3: CASTVGGANYGYTF. CDR3 nucleotide sequence: TGTGCCAGCACCGTTGGGGGGGCGAACTATGGCTACACCTTC.